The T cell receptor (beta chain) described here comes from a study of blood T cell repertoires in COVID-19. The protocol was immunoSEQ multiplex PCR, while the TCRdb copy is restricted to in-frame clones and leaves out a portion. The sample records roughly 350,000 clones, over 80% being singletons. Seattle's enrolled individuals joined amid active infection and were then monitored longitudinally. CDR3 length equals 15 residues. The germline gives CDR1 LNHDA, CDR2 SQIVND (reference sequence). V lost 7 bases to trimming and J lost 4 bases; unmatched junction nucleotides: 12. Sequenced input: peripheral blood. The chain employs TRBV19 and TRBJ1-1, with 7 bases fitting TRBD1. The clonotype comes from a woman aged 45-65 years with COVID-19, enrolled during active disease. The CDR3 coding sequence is TGTGCCAGTAACCCTACTTACAGGGGACCCACTGAAGCTTTCTTT. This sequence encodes CASNPTYRGPTEAFF.